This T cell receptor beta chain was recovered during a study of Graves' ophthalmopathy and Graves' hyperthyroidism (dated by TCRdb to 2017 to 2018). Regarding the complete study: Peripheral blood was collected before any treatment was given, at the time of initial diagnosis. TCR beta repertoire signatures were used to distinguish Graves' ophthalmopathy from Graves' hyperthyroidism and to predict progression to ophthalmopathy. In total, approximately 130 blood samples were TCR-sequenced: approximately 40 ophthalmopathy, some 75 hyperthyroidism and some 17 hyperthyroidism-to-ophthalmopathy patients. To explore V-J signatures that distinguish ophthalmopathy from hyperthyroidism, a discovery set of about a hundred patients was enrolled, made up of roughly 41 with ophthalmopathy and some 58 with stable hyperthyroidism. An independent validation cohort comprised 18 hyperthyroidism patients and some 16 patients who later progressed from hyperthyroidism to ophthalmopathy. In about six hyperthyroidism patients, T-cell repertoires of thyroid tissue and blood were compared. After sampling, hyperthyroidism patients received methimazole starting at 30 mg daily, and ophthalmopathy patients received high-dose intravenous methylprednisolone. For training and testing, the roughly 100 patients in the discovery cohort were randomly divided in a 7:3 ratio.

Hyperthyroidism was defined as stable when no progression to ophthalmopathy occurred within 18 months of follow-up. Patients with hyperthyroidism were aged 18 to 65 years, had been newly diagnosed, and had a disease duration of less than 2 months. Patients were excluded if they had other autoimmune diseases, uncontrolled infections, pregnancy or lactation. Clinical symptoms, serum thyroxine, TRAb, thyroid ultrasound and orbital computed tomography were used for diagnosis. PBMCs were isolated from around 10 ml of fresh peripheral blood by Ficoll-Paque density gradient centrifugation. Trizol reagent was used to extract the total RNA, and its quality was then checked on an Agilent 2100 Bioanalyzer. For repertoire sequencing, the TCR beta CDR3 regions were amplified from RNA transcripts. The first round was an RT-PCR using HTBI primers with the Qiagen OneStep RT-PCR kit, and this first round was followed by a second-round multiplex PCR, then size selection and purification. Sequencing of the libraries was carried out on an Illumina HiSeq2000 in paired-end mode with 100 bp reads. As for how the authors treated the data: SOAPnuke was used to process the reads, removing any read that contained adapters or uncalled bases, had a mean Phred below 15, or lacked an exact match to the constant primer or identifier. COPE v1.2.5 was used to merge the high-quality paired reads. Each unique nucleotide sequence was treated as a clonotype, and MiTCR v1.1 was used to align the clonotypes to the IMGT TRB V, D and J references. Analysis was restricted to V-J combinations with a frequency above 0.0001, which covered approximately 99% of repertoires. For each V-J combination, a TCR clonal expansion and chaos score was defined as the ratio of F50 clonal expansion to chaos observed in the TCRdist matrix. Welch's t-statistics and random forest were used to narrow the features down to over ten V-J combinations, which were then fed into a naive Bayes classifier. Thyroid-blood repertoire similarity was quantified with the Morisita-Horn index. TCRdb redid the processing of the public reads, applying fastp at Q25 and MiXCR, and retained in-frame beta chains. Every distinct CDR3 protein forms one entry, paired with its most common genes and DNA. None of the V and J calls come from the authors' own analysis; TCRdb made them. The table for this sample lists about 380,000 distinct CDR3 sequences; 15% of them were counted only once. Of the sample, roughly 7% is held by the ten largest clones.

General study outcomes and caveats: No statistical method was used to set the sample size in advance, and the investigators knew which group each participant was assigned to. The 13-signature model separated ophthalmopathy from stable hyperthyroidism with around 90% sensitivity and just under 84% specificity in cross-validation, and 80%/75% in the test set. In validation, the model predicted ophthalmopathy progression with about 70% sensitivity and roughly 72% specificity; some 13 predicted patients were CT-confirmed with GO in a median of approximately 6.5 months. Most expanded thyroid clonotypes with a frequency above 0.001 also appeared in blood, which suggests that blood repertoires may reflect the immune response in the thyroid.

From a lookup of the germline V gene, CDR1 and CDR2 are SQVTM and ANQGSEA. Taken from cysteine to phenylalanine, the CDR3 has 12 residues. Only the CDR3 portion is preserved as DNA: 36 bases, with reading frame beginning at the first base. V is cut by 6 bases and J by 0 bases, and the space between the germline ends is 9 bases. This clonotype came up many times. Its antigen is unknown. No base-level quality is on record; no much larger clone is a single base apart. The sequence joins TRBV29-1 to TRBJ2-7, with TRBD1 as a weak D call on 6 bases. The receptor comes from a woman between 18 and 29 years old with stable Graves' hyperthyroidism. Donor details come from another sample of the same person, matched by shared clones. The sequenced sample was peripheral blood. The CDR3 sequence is CSVRDNSYEQYF. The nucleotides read TGCAGCGTCCGGGACAACTCCTACGAGCAGTACTTC.